The source of this TCR beta chain is a study of T-cell memory formation after mild COVID-19. Overall study: TCR clusters were mostly confined to one donor each.

TCRdb reprocessed the 5' RACE reads with MiXCR, giving one entry per CDR3 protein. Of about 430,000 distinct CDR3 sequences in the sample, more than 20% were seen once. Broader study findings: Balance between CD4 and CD8 was seen in clones contracting day 15 to 85, and a CD4+ lean was seen in later expanders.

This clonotype was picked up a small number of times. Its antigen is unidentified. CDR3 size: 14 residues. CDR1 SNHLY and CDR2 FYNNEI come from the germline V gene. The junction had 2 bases not matched to a gene; V was cut back by 2 bases and J by 3 bases. The sequenced material came from PBMCs or a T cell subset sorted from them (not recorded which). V is TRBV2 and J is TRBJ2-5; TRBD1 agrees at 8 bases. This TCR came from an adult woman who had mild COVID-19 (a few samples of this study predate the infection). Cell type and time point are not known. The CDR3 spells CASSEQGAEETQYF. The CDR3 bases are TGTGCCAGCAGTGAACAGGGGGCGGAAGAGACCCAGTACTTC.